These 5 T cell receptor beta chains were sequenced from one sample in a study of CD8 T cells in ankylosing spondylitis. Each CDR3 protein is one row after TCRdb ran MiXCR on the 5' RACE reads. The repertoire holds about 440,000 distinct CDR3 sequences, with roughly a sixth as singletons. General study points: Blood from ankylosing spondylitis patients appeared to carry a characteristic roughly eight-variant TCR beta motif.

Their specific antigens are unknown. Sequenced sample: blood, either unsorted or a sorted T cell fraction (not recorded which). These receptors originate from a male donor with ankylosing spondylitis.

This clonotype has just a few counts. V and J are TRBV9 and TRBJ2-7; 8 bases map to TRBD2. The CDR3 has 13 residues. V lost 4 bases to trimming and J lost 7 bases; unmatched junction nucleotides: 7. Germline-derived CDR1 and CDR2 are SGDLS and YYNGEE. CDR3 DNA sequence: TGTGCCAGCAGCCCAGCGGGAGAGGGGGAGCAGTACTTC. It encodes CASSPAGEGEQYF.

The chain couples TRBV20-1 to TRBJ1-5; 8 bases map to TRBD1. This CDR3 has 14 amino acids. CDR1 and CDR2 from the germline V gene are DFQATT and SNEGSKA (reference sequence). V trimming: 5 bases; J trimming: 7 bases; junction bases outside the gene matches: 10. The CDR3 coding sequence is TGCAGTGCTTCTGGCAGGGGGCAGGAGCAGCCCCAGCATTTT. Protein sequence: CSASGRGQEQPQHF.

This clonotype occurred a few times. The chain couples TRBV11-2 to TRBJ2-1, with unresolved D. V was clipped by 1 base and J by 2 bases, with 15 bases between them. This CDR3 spans 17 amino acids. Germline CDR1 reads SGHAT; CDR2 reads FQNNGV. The CDR3 nucleotides are TGTGCCAGCAGCTTAGTCCCAGTATTTGGGCCCTACAATGAGCAGTTCTTC. It encodes CASSLVPVFGPYNEQFF.

This clonotype appeared a few times. The chain uses TRBV10-2 and TRBJ2-3; unclear D gene. This CDR3 contains 13 residues. V gave up 4 bases and J gave up 0 bases, with 5 bases separating them. CDR1 and CDR2 from the germline V gene are WSHSY and SAAADI. CDR3 in amino acids: CASSGGSTDTQYF. CDR3 DNA sequence: TGCGCCAGCAGTGGAGGAAGCACAGATACGCAGTATTTT.

This clonotype was seen a few times. This rearrangement joins TRBV6-1 to TRBJ2-1, with D possibly being TRBD2 (7 bases). The germline V gene has CDR1 MNHNS and CDR2 SASEGT. The CDR3 consists of 14 residues. V shed 10 bases and J shed 5 bases, with 18 bases lying between them. The CDR3 sequence is CATFGGPTNNEQFF. The CDR3 region has the DNA TGTGCCACCTTCGGGGGGCCCACAAACAATGAGCAGTTCTTC.